This TCR beta chain was observed in a study of CD39 and CD103 CD8 tumor-infiltrating T cells (dated by TCRdb to the late 2010s). Regarding the research as a whole: Repertoire comparisons were shown for an HPV-positive HNSCC, an HPV-negative HNSCC, an ovarian cancer and a melanoma patient. Deep sequencing of TCRbeta CDR3 was used to compare the repertoires of CD8 TIL subsets, defined by CD103 and CD39, against those of peripheral memory CD8 T cells. The study at large found these results: DP CD8 TILs appeared more oligoclonal than DN and SP CD8 TILs and blood memory CD8 T cells, with top 30 clonotypes covering about 50-90%. DP TIL clonotypes were rarely found in blood or uninvolved lymph node, whereas DN TIL clonotypes largely overlapped peripheral memory CD8 repertoires.

The CDR1 and CDR2 encoded by the germline V gene (reference sequence) are LNHDA and SQIVND. Reading from cysteine to phenylalanine, the CDR3 counts 13 amino acids. Only the CDR3 DNA is retained, 39 bases long and in frame from the first base. Relative to germline, V is missing 5 bases and J is missing 7 bases, with 5 bases of the junction outside any gene match. No therapy was being received by patients at the time of sample collection, although prior treatments had ranged from chemotherapy, radiotherapy, surgery and immunotherapy to none. After thawing, cells were enriched for T lymphocytes using a negative-selection kit, and EpCAM beads were added for tumor-infiltrating lymphocytes. Memory CD8 T cells were sorted as CD8+CD4-CD45RA- cells irrespective of CCR7 expression. Before analysis, peripheral blood mononuclear cells were isolated on a Ficoll-Paque PLUS gradient and cryopreserved. Populations were sorted on a FACSAria II to approximately 99% purity, and cell pellets were frozen without culture for TCR sequencing.

Genomic DNA was extracted with the DNeasy Blood and Tissue Kit from around 10,000 to 100,000 sorted cells per subset. The TCRbeta V-J or V-D-J regions were sequenced and mapped through the immunoSEQ service, and coverage above 10x per sample was achieved. In the source study's methods: Analysis was restricted to productive rearrangements exported from the immunoSEQ Analyzer platform, and clonality was assessed using the 500 most abundant clones. To quantify how much repertoires overlapped between populations, both the Morisita-Horn similarity index and the Jaccard index were used. Morisita-Horn similarity between CD8 T-cell subset TCR repertoires was measured in roughly six cancer patients. Not all clones reach the TCRdb copy of this immuneACCESS table, which keeps in-frame sequences only. Checked studies attribute under half of the gap to unresolved V genes and leave the rest unexplained. V, J and clone size reflect that table, while D and trimming were determined from the DNA. The sample table lists thousands of clones, more than 60% of them with a count of one. More than 55% of the sample is taken by the ten largest.

In its sample, this clone comes out as medium-sized (0.01 to 0.1%). Its specific antigen is unknown. Base qualities are not at hand, and no much larger clone is one base apart. The sequence came from a human donor with head and neck squamous cell carcinoma. The rearrangement combines TRBV19 with TRBJ1-1; 9 central nucleotides agree with TRBD1. The source material was CD8+ T cells sorted from blood. Per the publication, the cell subset or site label means: total memory CD8 T cells (CD45RA-CCR7+/-) from blood or uninvolved lymph node. The DNA reads as follows: TGTGCCAGTAGTTGGGGACAGGGCAATGAAGCTTTCTTT. Its product reads: CASSWGQGNEAFF.